The next 11 T cell receptor beta chains were all read from a single sample in a study of cytomegalovirus exposure and HLA in healthy donors. PCR involved 60 Vbeta and 13 Jbeta primers. TCRdb's table, derived via immunoSEQ multiplex PCR, lists solely in-frame clones and lacks some. This repertoire shows 200,000 to 250,000 clones, approximately 70% found once; its top ten account for approximately 2.5%. Sequencing was performed on PBMCs. These receptors were taken from a man aged 35 to 55 in good health and CMV-seropositive.

V usage is TRBV6-4 and J usage is TRBJ2-3, with 7 bases fitting TRBD1. Germline V gene lookup returns CDR1 MRHNA and CDR2 SNTAGT. V was pared by 5 bases and J by 0 bases, with 2 bases of the junction left unmatched. There are 14 residues in the CDR3. The DNA for the CDR3 is TGTGCCAGCAGTCGACAGGGAAGCACAGATACGCAGTATTTT. This translates into CASSRQGSTDTQYF.

The V and J genes are TRBV7-2 and TRBJ2-1; 12 bases align to TRBD2. CDR1 is SGHTA, CDR2 FQGNSA, per germline. The V segment lost 5 bases and the J segment 6 bases; nucleotides outside the gene matches: 8. The CDR3 extends over 16 amino acids. DNA of the CDR3: TGTGCCAGCAGCCTAGGCACTAGCGGGGGGACCAATGAGCAGTTCTTC. Protein product: CASSLGTSGGTNEQFF.

The chain employs TRBV9 and TRBJ2-5; maybe TRBD2 (6 bases). CDR1 and CDR2 (germline): SGDLS, YYNGEE. The CDR3 totals 13 residues. V lost 0 bases and J lost 5, with 8 bases in between. The CDR3 DNA follows: TGTGCCAGCAGCGTAGCGGGGGTGGAGACCCAGTACTTC. Protein product: CASSVAGVETQYF.

V gene TRBV6-1 combines with J gene TRBJ1-5; D gene uncertain. From germline, CDR1 is MNHNS and CDR2 SASEGT. The V end lost 3 bases, the J end lost 0 bases, and 9 bases lay between the germline ends. The CDR3 length is 15 residues. In DNA, the CDR3 is TGTGCCAGCAGTGACAGGCAGTTTAGCAATCAGCCCCAGCATTTT. It yields the protein CASSDRQFSNQPQHF.

The V call is TRBV6-1, the J call TRBJ2-5; 8 nucleotides match TRBD1. Gene TRBJ2-7 matches the end of the DNA better, so the J call may be wrong. Per the germline V gene, CDR1 is MNHNS and CDR2 is SASEGT. The CDR3 sequence is 14 residues long. The DNA of the CDR3 is TGTGCCAGCAGTAAAACAGGGGGGTATGGCGAGCAGTACTTC. Its translation: CASSKTGGYGEQYF.

Remarks on this clone: This sample also contains other DNA sequences that code for the same CDR3. The genes are TRBV5-1 and TRBJ1-4; TRBD1 aligns across 10 bases. The CDR3 loop spans 16 amino acids. From germline, CDR1 is SGHRS and CDR2 YFSETQ. The trim removed 5 bases at V and 1 base at J, leaving 5 bases unmatched. CDR3 coding DNA: TGCGCCAGCAGTCCGGGACAGGGGATAACTAATGAAAAACTGTTTTTT. It specifies CASSPGQGITNEKLFF.

The CDR3 reads CASTRTGGYQPQHF. The CDR3 bases are TGTGCCAGTACCCGGACAGGGGGTTATCAGCCCCAGCATTTT. This chain links TRBV19 with TRBJ1-5; 10 positions match TRBD1. Germline V CDR1 and CDR2: LNHDA, SQIVND (reference sequence). V shed 7 bases, J shed 5 bases, and the junction held 5 bases outside the gene matches. The CDR3 covers 14 residues. Together with reference TRBV19 and TRBJ1-5, the CDR3 gives the full variable domain: DGGITQSPKYLFRKEGQNVTLSCEQNLNHDAMYWYRQDPGQGLRLIYYSQIVNDFQKGDIAEGYSVSREKKESFPLTVTSAQKNPTAFYLCASTRTGGYQPQHFGDGTRLSIL.

The chain couples TRBV7-2 to TRBJ1-1; tentative D call: TRBD1 (5 bases). This CDR3 contains 16 residues. V dropped 3 bases and J dropped 0 bases, with 14 bases sitting between them. Looked up from germline, CDR1 is SGHTA and CDR2 is FQGNSA. The CDR3 DNA follows: TGTGCCAGCAGCTTGCGCAGGGCGGACATGAACACTGAAGCTTTCTTT. This gives the protein CASSLRRADMNTEAFF.

V and J are TRBV5-1 and TRBJ2-6; the D gene is possibly TRBD1 (5 bases). Germline V gene lookup returns CDR1 SGHRS and CDR2 YFSETQ. The CDR3 runs to 16 residues. Trimming shortened V by 10 bases and J by 4 bases, and 21 bases separated the two germline ends. This CDR3 reads CASYSEGAHGANVLTF. The CDR3 coding sequence is TGCGCCTCGTACTCCGAAGGGGCGCACGGGGCCAACGTCCTGACTTTC.

V gene TRBV6-1 combines with J gene TRBJ1-1, with a possible D match to TRBD1 (5 bases). The CDR3 extends over 13 amino acids. Germline lookup yields CDR1 MNHNS and CDR2 SASEGT. Trimming removed 5 bases at V and 8 bases at J, with 15 bases between. CDR3 DNA: TGTGCCAGCAGTTATCTGGGGCAGCTCGAAGCTTTCTTT. It encodes CASSYLGQLEAFF.

The chain carries TRBV19 and TRBJ2-7; a possible D gene is TRBD1 (6 bases). Germline CDR1 is LNHDA and CDR2 is SQIVND (reference sequence). This CDR3 has 14 amino acids. Trimming stripped 6 bases from V and 3 bases from J, with 15 bases between. Here the CDR3 DNA reads TGTGCCAGTAGCCAAGGGGGAAAGGGCTACGAGCAGTACTTC. Residues: CASSQGGKGYEQYF.